This entry concerns a single T cell receptor (beta chain). CDR3 size: 15 residues. V shed 2 bases, J shed 5 bases, and the junction held 4 bases outside the gene matches. The V gene's germline CDR1 is SGHRS and CDR2 YFSETQ. The entry originates in a study of blood T cell repertoires in COVID-19. The wider study: From T cells, B-cell-depleted T cells, or PBMCs came the material, which was cDNA or gDNA.

Clinical history as reported by participants underpinned cohort assignment. Original data processing: Amplification of reference gene primers was used by the study to estimate nucleated cell counts. Sequencing was performed with immunoSEQ multiplex PCR; in TCRdb, only in-frame clones are kept and a portion is missing. The V and J calls and clone size are taken from that table; D and trimming were inferred from the DNA. This table has around 260,000 clones, around four fifths appearing once. The V gene is TRBV5-1, the J gene TRBJ2-3; 11 bases agree with TRBD2. The sample comprised PBMCs or T cells enriched from blood (not recorded which). The receptor comes from a man aged 25-45 years with acute COVID-19. The CDR3 is CASSFTSGGGDTQYF. CDR3 nucleotides: TGCGCCAGCAGCTTCACTAGCGGGGGAGGAGATACGCAGTATTTT.